Listed below are T cell receptor beta chains from one sample, sequenced in a study of cytomegalovirus exposure and HLA in healthy donors. Profiled with immunoSEQ multiplex PCR; TCRdb holds only in-frame clones, not every one. Counted here are about 32,000 clones, 75% to 85% occurring once; the ten biggest clones make up 3.5% to 4%. The sample taken for sequencing was PBMCs. The receptors come from a young woman in good health and CMV-seronegative. Both conserved end residues are part of each CDR3. Each record gives: D gene, V gene, clone size, J gene, CDR3 DNA, CDR3 protein. The D gene is left open where the match is weak. A clone size is listed for some rows: how often the clone was seen (once, few, many), or a class if it is expanded.

-	TRBV11-2	-	TRBJ2-7	TGTGCCAGCAGCTTAGAACTAGTTGGCACCTACGAGCAGTACTTC	CASSLELVGTYEQYF
TRBD1	TRBV28	-	TRBJ1-1	TGTGCCAGCAGCAAAGGGACAGGGGCTCGTTTAGGCCAGCTTGAAGCTTTCTTT	CASSKGTGARLGQLEAFF
-	TRBV11-2	-	TRBJ2-1	TGTGCCAGCAGCTTAGATGGACAGTACAATGAGCAGTTCTTC	CASSLDGQYNEQFF
-	TRBV9	-	TRBJ2-2	TGTGCCAGCAGCGTACCCTTGGAGCTGTTTTTT	CASSVPLELFF
-	TRBV4-3	-	TRBJ2-5	TGCGCCAGCAGCCAACTGCAAGGCGGGCTGACCCAGTACTTC	CASSQLQGGLTQYF
-	TRBV27	-	TRBJ1-4	TGTGCCAGCAGTCCGGTGGGGGGGGGCCTTGAAAAACTGTTTTTT	CASSPVGGGLEKLFF
-	TRBV21-1	-	TRBJ2-5	TGTGCCAGCAGCCCGACGGGGTTACGAGAGACCCAGTACTTC	CASSPTGLRETQYF
-	TRBV4-1	few	TRBJ2-5	TGCGCCAGCAGCCACCCACGGGGGGCCCAAGAGACCCAGTACTTC	CASSHPRGAQETQYF
-	TRBV7-9	few	TRBJ1-2	TGTGCCAGCAGCTTAGTCGCTTCGCCGGATGGCTACACCTTC	CASSLVASPDGYTF
TRBD1	TRBV27	-	TRBJ1-1	TGTGCCAGCATTCCTCTGACAGGGGCCATGAACACTGAAGCTTTCTTT	CASIPLTGAMNTEAFF
TRBD1	TRBV28	-	TRBJ1-2	TGTGCCAGCAGTTCGACAGGGAATGACGGCTACACCTTC	CASSSTGNDGYTF
-	TRBV27	once	TRBJ2-2	TGTGCCAGCCGGGTAGGCGGGGGCCCCGGGGAGCTGTTTTTT	CASRVGGGPGELFF
TRBD2	TRBV9	-	TRBJ2-2	TGTGCCAGCAGCCCCGGGCTAGCGGGCACTATTAACACCGGGGAGCTGTTTTTT	CASSPGLAGTINTGELFF
-	TRBV13	few	TRBJ1-1	TGTGCCAGCAGCTTAAATGCTATCGTGAACACTGAAGCTTTCTTT	CASSLNAIVNTEAFF
TRBD1	TRBV7-8	-	TRBJ1-3	TGTGCCAGCAGCCTAGGACAGGGGGTTAACACCATATATTTT	CASSLGQGVNTIYF
TRBD1	TRBV7-8	-	TRBJ2-7	TGTGCCAGCAGCTTAGAAGGGACAGGGAGCCCCTACGAGCAGTACTTC	CASSLEGTGSPYEQYF
TRBD1	TRBV5-5	once	TRBJ1-5	TGTGCCAGCAGCTCTTCGACAGGGGCGCAGCCCCAGCATTTT	CASSSSTGAQPQHF
-	TRBV25-1	once	TRBJ2-7	TGTGCCAGCAGTCCTGGCAGAACCATGACCTACGAGCAGTACTTC	CASSPGRTMTYEQYF
-	TRBV19	-	TRBJ1-2	TGTGCCAGTAGTATAGCCAGGGGCCTCTATGGCTACACCTTC	CASSIARGLYGYTF
TRBD1	TRBV5-1	-	TRBJ2-7	TGCGCCAGCAGCGAGGGACAGCCAAGAAACGAGCAGTACTTC	CASSEGQPRNEQYF
-	TRBV27	-	TRBJ2-7	TGTGCCAGCAGTTTATCCCCGGGAGCCCACGAGCAGTACTTC	CASSLSPGAHEQYF
TRBD1	TRBV4-3	once	TRBJ2-1	TGCGCCAGCAGCCAAGATCGTGGTTCATTGACAGGGCAGGATGAGCAGTTCTTC	CASSQDRGSLTGQDEQFF
TRBD1	TRBV13	-	TRBJ1-1	TGTGCCAGCAGCAGCGGGACAGGGAGGGAAGCTTTCTTT	CASSSGTGREAFF
TRBD1	TRBV15	-	TRBJ2-5	TGTGCCACCAGCTATACAGGGGAAGAGACCCAGTACTTC	CATSYTGEETQYF
TRBD2	TRBV13	-	TRBJ2-5	TGTGCCAGCAGTCCACCTCTCGGACTAGCGGGAGGACCACAAGAGACCCAGTACTTC	CASSPPLGLAGGPQETQYF
TRBD2	TRBV19	-	TRBJ2-2	TGTGCCAGCGGGACTAGCGGGAGTAACGCCGGGGAGCTGTTTTTT	CASGTSGSNAGELFF
TRBD2	TRBV4-2	-	TRBJ2-2	TGTGCCAGCAGCCAAGAACGTAGCGGGGGAATCACCGGGGAGCTGTTTTTT	CASSQERSGGITGELFF
-	TRBV27	-	TRBJ1-4	TGTGCCAGCAGTCCTCGACAACTTCCAAACGAAAAACTGTTTTTT	CASSPRQLPNEKLFF
TRBD1	TRBV7-9	once	TRBJ2-7	TGTGCCAGCAGCTTAGCCCGGACAGGGGAGGCCGAGCAGTACTTC	CASSLARTGEAEQYF
-	TRBV19	-	TRBJ1-5	TGTGCCAGTAGGGGCCCGGGGGGAGGCAATCAGCCCCAGCATTTT	CASRGPGGGNQPQHF
TRBD1	TRBV6-1	-	TRBJ1-2	TGTGCCAGCAGCAAGGACAGGGAATATGGCTACCCCTTC	CASSKDREYGYPF
-	TRBV19	-	TRBJ1-4	TGTGCCAGTAGATGGGACAAGAATGAAAAACTGTTTTTT	CASRWDKNEKLFF
-	TRBV15	-	TRBJ2-7	TGTGCCACCAGGGAGAGGCCGGGGGACTCCCTCTACGAGCAGTACTTC	CATRERPGDSLYEQYF
-	TRBV7-2	-	TRBJ1-5	TGTGCCAGCAGCTTAGCTGCGGGCAATCAGCCCCAGCATTTT	CASSLAAGNQPQHF
-	TRBV5-5	-	TRBJ2-7	TGTGCCAGCAGCTTGGCGTTGTACAGGGATTCGTACGAGCAGTACTTC	CASSLALYRDSYEQYF
-	TRBV7-2	-	TRBJ2-3	TGTGCCAGCAGCTTCCTTGGGCATGCGCAGTATTTT	CASSFLGHAQYF
TRBD1	TRBV13	-	TRBJ1-1	TGTGCCAGCAGCTTCCCTGACAGGGGTCCTGAAGCTTTCTTT	CASSFPDRGPEAFF
-	TRBV14	-	TRBJ1-3	TGTGCCAGCAGCCCCGGACACTCTGGAAACACCATATATTTT	CASSPGHSGNTIYF
TRBD1	TRBV5-6	-	TRBJ2-5	TGTGCCAGCAGCGGTGGGACAGGAAGAGAGACCCAGTACTTC	CASSGGTGRETQYF
TRBD1	TRBV6-6	few	TRBJ2-7	TGTGCCAGCAGTGCCGGGACAGGGGTCTACGAGCAGTACTTC	CASSAGTGVYEQYF
-	TRBV28	-	TRBJ1-4	TGTGCCAGCAGTTCGCGGCTAACTAATGAAAAACTGTTTTTT	CASSSRLTNEKLFF
TRBD2	TRBV6-5	-	TRBJ2-1	TGTGCCAGCAGTTACTTCAGGCTAGCGGGGTACAATGAGCAGTTCTTC	CASSYFRLAGYNEQFF
TRBD1	TRBV6-1	-	TRBJ2-7	TGTGCCAGCAGTACGGGACAGGGAACCCTTGAGCAGTACTTC	CASSTGQGTLEQYF
TRBD1	TRBV28	-	TRBJ1-2	TGTGCCAGTGGGCAGGGGGCGTTCGGCTACACCTTC	CASGQGAFGYTF